Presented here are 17 T cell receptor beta chains from one specimen sequenced in a study of beta chain features in type 1 diabetes. Investigators reverse transcribed all isolated RNA, so they sequenced expressed TCRB transcripts. Assay used: immunoSEQ multiplex PCR; TCRdb lists only in-frame clones, some missing. The table includes 400,000 to 550,000 clones, about an eighth detected once. Material for sequencing was naive CD4+ T cells from blood. Receptors originate from a woman between 18 and 30 years old in good health.

This clone turned up a few times. The rearrangement joins TRBV29-1 to TRBJ2-3; 8 nucleotides align to TRBD2. This CDR3 contains 15 residues. V gave up 4 bases and J gave up 4 bases; unmatched junction bases: 10. Germline values: CDR1 SQVTM, CDR2 ANQGSEA. In DNA form, the CDR3 reads TGCAGCGTTGTGGGGTTAAGCGGGAGCCCAGATACGCAGTATTTT. It yields the protein CSVVGLSGSPDTQYF.

A few counts support this clone. The V and J genes are TRBV6-1 and TRBJ2-7; no reliable D call. The germline V gene has CDR1 MNHNS and CDR2 SASEGT. V lost 1 base to trimming and J lost 10 bases, with 8 bases between them. The CDR3 is 11 amino acids. Here the CDR3 reads CASSEGLRQYV. In nucleotides, the CDR3 is TGTGCCAGCAGTGAAGGTCTACGACAGTACGTC.

This rearrangement joins TRBV11-3 to TRBJ2-3; D gene unclear. This CDR3 is built from 14 residues. The germline V gene has CDR1 SGHNT and CDR2 YENEEA. Trimming removed 5 bases at V and 0 bases at J, with 9 bases between. The CDR3 bases are TGTGCCAGCAGCCCTTTAGTTAGCACAGATACGCAGTATTTT. This codes for CASSPLVSTDTQYF.

This chain joins TRBV2 and TRBJ2-1; no firm D call. The germline gives CDR1 SNHLY, CDR2 FYNNEI. V was clipped by 5 bases and J by 4 bases, with 18 bases between them. The CDR3 runs to 16 residues. The CDR3 region has the DNA TGTGCCAGCAGTCCCCAACCGGGTCCAGGTTACAATGAGCAGTTCTTC. Translated: CASSPQPGPGYNEQFF.

For this clone: The same CDR3 also results from other DNA sequences found in this sample. V is TRBV5-1 and J is TRBJ2-5; D gene ambiguous. Germline lookup yields CDR1 SGHRS and CDR2 YFSETQ. V dropped 0 bases and J dropped 2 bases, with 2 bases sitting between them. There are 12 residues in the CDR3. Written as DNA, the CDR3 is TGCGCCAGCAGCTTGGCTCAAGAGACCCAGTACTTC. Translation: CASSLAQETQYF.

This clone was recorded a few times. V and J are TRBV7-2 and TRBJ2-1; D is uncertain. The V gene's germline CDR1 is SGHTA and CDR2 FQGNSA. V was clipped by 6 bases and J by 0 bases, with 12 bases between them. This CDR3 region has 15 residues. The CDR3 nucleotides read TGTGCCAGCAGTGCTACTCAAACCTCCTACAATGAGCAGTTCTTC. This translates into CASSATQTSYNEQFF.

This clone was seen only a few times. This chain connects TRBV4-1 to TRBJ2-1; 9 bases map to TRBD2. The CDR3 totals 17 residues. J gave up 8 bases and V 6 bases, and 17 bases lay outside the gene matches. Looked up from germline, CDR1 is MGHRA and CDR2 is YSYEKL. CDR3 DNA: TGCGCCAGCAGGCACCAGTTCGGCGGGAGGGGAAGGGATGAGCAGTTCTTC. Protein: CASRHQFGGRGRDEQFF.

The CDR3 nucleotides read TGTGCCAGCAGCATGGGACCTAACAATGAGCAGTTCTTC. It yields the protein CASSMGPNNEQFF. J is TRBJ2-1 and V is TRBV7-3; either TRBD1 or TRBD2 may supply D (5 bases each). Trimming took 5 bases from V and 5 from J, leaving 10 bases between them. This CDR3 region has 13 residues. CDR1 is SGHTA and CDR2 is FQGTGA in the germline V gene.

This clone was counted between two and nine times. The chain carries TRBV27 and TRBJ1-1; possible D gene TRBD1, 5 bases. The CDR3 covers 17 residues. V lost 6 bases and J 7 bases, leaving 27 bases between the germline ends. The germline CDR1 and CDR2 sequences are MNHEY and SMNVEV (reference sequence). DNA for the CDR3: TGTGCCAGCAGGACATTTGCAGGGAGTACGGAGGGACGTGAAGCTTTCTTT. As protein: CASRTFAGSTEGREAFF.

The chain combines TRBV27 with TRBJ2-5; 14 bases are shared with TRBD2. The length of the CDR3 is 17 residues. The V gene's germline CDR1 is MNHEY and CDR2 SMNVEV (reference sequence). V lost 5 bases, J lost 5 bases, and 10 bases stayed unmatched. The CDR3 DNA sequence: TGTGCCAGCAGTCGGTCGGGACTAGCGGGAGTAGTGGAGACCCAGTACTTC. It encodes CASSRSGLAGVVETQYF.

Written as DNA, the CDR3 is TGTGCCTGGAAATACGAGCAGTACTTC. Translated, it gives CAWKYEQYF. The chain employs TRBV30 and TRBJ2-7, with D unclear. Germline CDR1 GTSNPN, CDR2 SVGIG (reference sequence). There are 9 residues in the CDR3. Trimming took off 4 bases at V and 4 bases at J, with 2 bases between the two ends.

This clone was observed a handful of times. This sequence joins TRBV9 and TRBJ1-1, with D possibly matching TRBD1 (6 bases). Trimming removed 0 bases at V and 6 bases at J, with 15 bases between. The CDR3 sequence is 15 residues long. Per germline, CDR1 SGDLS and CDR2 YYNGEE. Here the CDR3 DNA reads TGTGCCAGCAGCGTAGATACAGGGCGTAGCGCTGAAGCTTTCTTT. The encoded protein is CASSVDTGRSAEAFF.

The chain joins TRBV9 to TRBJ2-3, with D possibly TRBD1 on 5 matching bases. The CDR3 loop spans 14 amino acids. V dropped 0 bases and J dropped 8 bases, with 13 bases sitting between them. Germline assignment: CDR1 SGDLS and CDR2 YYNGEE. CDR3 nucleotides: TGTGCCAGCAGCGTAGATCAAGGGGCAGGTACGCAGTATTTT. Translating it yields CASSVDQGAGTQYF. The whole variable domain, filled in from reference TRBV9 and TRBJ2-3, reads DSGVTQTPKHLITATGQRVTLRCSPRSGDLSVYWYQQSLDQGLQFLIQYYNGEERAKGNILERFSAQQFPDLHSELNLSSLELGDSALYFCASSVDQGAGTQYFGPGTRLTVL.

The rearrangement uses TRBV4-3 and TRBJ1-2; 9 bases agree with TRBD1. Trimming cost V 4 bases and J 4 bases; bases outside gene matches: 10. Germline V gene lookup returns CDR1 LGHNA and CDR2 YSLEER. CDR3 length: 16 residues. CDR3 in amino acids: CASSRGQGDQAYGYTF. Written as DNA, the CDR3 is TGCGCCAGCAGCCGGGGACAGGGTGACCAGGCCTATGGCTACACCTTC.

The genes are TRBV5-1 and TRBJ2-1; 9 bases agree with TRBD1. CDR3 length equals 15 residues. Looked up from germline, CDR1 is SGHRS and CDR2 is YFSETQ. V lost 4 bases and J lost 8; bases outside the gene matches: 10. The CDR3 DNA sequence: TGCGCCAGCAGCCAACCGGGACAGGGCAAGGATGAGCAGTTCTTC. Protein product: CASSQPGQGKDEQFF.

The V and J genes are TRBV27 and TRBJ2-1; the D is unclear. Germline lookup yields CDR1 MNHEY and CDR2 SMNVEV (reference sequence). The V end was cut by 2 bases, the J end by 4 bases, with 3 bases between. The CDR3 covers 12 residues. CDR3 protein: CASSLRYNEQFF. CDR3 DNA sequence: TGTGCCAGCAGTTTACGGTACAATGAGCAGTTCTTC.

The chain couples TRBV20-1 to TRBJ1-1; 7 nucleotides align to TRBD1. Losses at the gene ends were 5 bases for V and 10 bases for J; bases not matched to a gene: 7. Per germline, CDR1 DFQATT and CDR2 SNEGSKA (reference sequence). The CDR3 loop spans 11 amino acids. Here the CDR3 reads CSAGGQLRAFF. The CDR3 nucleotides are TGCAGTGCTGGGGGACAGTTGCGAGCTTTCTTT.